This is a list of T cell receptor beta chains from one sample in a study of early T cells in non-severe SARS-CoV-2 infection. In TCRdb, the 5' RACE reads were re-called with MiXCR into one record per CDR3 protein. In the table there are roughly 26,000 distinct CDR3 sequences, 5.1% of which are singletons. Sequencing was performed on whole blood. All receptors come from an adult who was a healthcare worker with PCR-confirmed SARS-CoV-2 infection or an uninfected control (not recorded which). Both conserved end residues are trimmed from each CDR3.

>TRBJ2-5|TRBV7-9
ASRSTGGQETQY
>TRBJ1-1|TRBV5-1
ASSLRGVNTEAF
>TRBJ2-5|TRBV10-2
ASSEIWGDRDAMSQY
>TRBJ2-3|TRBV29-1
SVEGSRDRGSWDTQY
>TRBJ2-2|TRBV9
ASSVLENTGELF
>TRBJ2-7|TRBV5-5
ASSLSYLSYEQY
>TRBJ1-1|TRBV5-5
ASSYSPPGGLNTEAF
>TRBJ1-4|TRBV7-2
ASSSGQGDEKLF
>TRBJ1-2|TRBV30
AWSNQARGRMGYT
>TRBJ2-1|TRBV27
ASSLRGASNEQF
>TRBJ2-1|TRBV12-3/TRBV12-4
ASSLDNNYNEQF
>TRBJ2-5|TRBV20-1
SASRTTQETQY
>TRBJ1-4|TRBV2
ASRPGTATNEKLF
>TRBJ2-2|TRBV6-6
ASSYSNPNTGELF
>TRBJ2-5|TRBV6-6
ASGAVPETQY
>TRBJ2-3|TRBV2
ASEGTGSTDTQY
>TRBJ1-4|TRBV7-9
ASRPTGGTNEKLF
>TRBJ2-7|TRBV2
AGSGAGVYEQY
>TRBJ2-5|TRBV12-3/TRBV12-4
ASSPRTGGETQY
>TRBJ2-3|TRBV20-1
SARVGASTDTQY